This section outlines one TCR beta chain sequence together with its context. Antigen specificity is unknown. Use was made of about a million CD4+ or CD8+ T cells in sorted libraries. Synthesis of cDNA was performed by 5'RACE using 10-nucleotide random UMIs. The authors obtained over 170 million TCR-beta sequences from 15-18 subjects per sequencing run. One entry per CDR3 protein results from TCRdb running MiXCR on the 5' RACE reads. The sample has around 41,000 distinct CDR3 sequences; about 14% are singletons. This sample was taken from a study of neurological immune-mediated disorders. Findings and caveats of the study: No CDR3 amino acid sequences were shared by expanded clones across subjects, suggesting private repertoires in all groups.

The CDR3 is 16 residues long. This chain links TRBV21-1 with TRBJ2-3; the DNA was not compared with TRBD1, the D call given in the table. TRBV21-1 is a pseudogene segment. The sequenced sample was CD4+ T cells from blood. This TCR came from a woman aged 55-70 years with HTLV-1-associated myelopathy (HAM/TSP). CDR3 sequence reads: CASSKSQGSSTDTQYF. DNA for the CDR3: TGTGCCAGCAGCAAAAGTCAGGGGTCTAGCACAGATACGCAGTATTTT.